Presented here are 2 T cell receptor beta chains from one specimen sequenced in a study of T cells in Graves' hyperthyroidism and ophthalmopathy. What was amplified from RNA transcripts were TCR beta CDR3 regions. The HTBI primer set drove a first-round RT-PCR of the TCR CDR3. Each CDR3 protein gets one entry after TCRdb re-called the multiplex PCR reads with MiXCR. The table includes about 520,000 distinct CDR3 sequences, less than 25% detected once. Source material: blood. These receptors were taken from a woman aged 25 to 39 with Graves' ophthalmopathy.

This clonotype was counted at least ten times. The rearrangement joins TRBV27 to TRBJ2-7; TRBD1 agrees at 9 bases. This CDR3 is built from 15 residues. CDR1 is MNHEY and CDR2 is SMNVEV in the germline V gene (reference sequence). Germline trimming cut 8 bases from V and 5 bases from J; bases unmatched to any gene: 13. The CDR3 DNA follows: TGTGCCAGCCCCCGGGACAGGGACCCCGGCCACGAGCAGTACTTC. The encoded protein is CASPRDRDPGHEQYF.

This clonotype is classed as medium-sized. This rearrangement joins TRBV6-5 to TRBJ1-1; D is undetermined. V shed 6 bases and J shed 3 bases, with 14 bases lying between them. The CDR3 extends over 14 amino acids. In germline, CDR1 is MNHEY, CDR2 SVGAGI. CDR3 region: CASSPLGGDTEAFF. The DNA of the CDR3 is TGTGCCAGCAGCCCTCTTGGTGGGGACACTGAAGCTTTCTTT.